This T cell receptor beta chain was sequenced during a study of cytomegalovirus exposure and HLA in healthy donors. A note on this clone: The antigen remains undetermined.

Regarding the study as a whole: Cytomegalovirus status was reportedly diagnosed by the classifier with high sensitivity and specificity. Among immune exposure information, only CMV serostatus was available. TCR beta sequences reportedly predicted most subjects' HLA-A and HLA-B alleles accurately.

This CDR3 has 15 residues. The germline V gene has CDR1 SEHNR and CDR2 FQNEAQ (reference sequence). V shed 2 bases and J shed 3 bases, with 11 bases lying between them. The PCR made use of 60 Vbeta and 13 Jbeta primers. The repertoire was sequenced with immunoSEQ multiplex PCR; TCRdb's copy has only in-frame clones and lacks some. The sample shows about 140,000 clones, just under 85% of them seen only once. This chain links TRBV7-9 with TRBJ2-1; weak D call: TRBD2 (6 bases). This clonotype originated in a man aged 30 to 45 in good health and CMV-seropositive. Material: PBMCs. As DNA, the CDR3 is TGTGCCAGCAGCTTACTGGGGGAGGTCTACAATGAGCAGTTCTTC. As protein: CASSLLGEVYNEQFF.